One and the same sample provided the 9 T cell receptor beta chains below, sequenced in a study of CD4+ T cells in melanoma. The repertoire was sequenced with immunoSEQ multiplex PCR; TCRdb's copy has only in-frame clones and lacks some. This repertoire shows about 55,000 clones, almost 70% found once; its top ten account for about 5%. Sample: tumor tissue. The receptors were sampled from a human donor with melanoma.

This clone has only one observation. V and J are TRBV6-1 and TRBJ2-3, with D possibly being TRBD1 (5 bases). Germline CDR1 and CDR2: MNHNS and SASEGT. Trimming removed 2 bases at V and 4 bases at J, with 13 bases between. CDR3 length: 15 residues. The CDR3 DNA is TGTGCCAGCAGTGAACAATGGGGCCTTTCAGATACGCAGTATTTT. Its protein product is CASSEQWGLSDTQYF.

This clone was detected only once. The gene calls are TRBV11-2 and TRBJ2-2; 11 nucleotides match TRBD2. This CDR3 region has 18 residues. J gave up 4 bases and V 1 base, and 8 bases lay outside the gene matches. Germline assignment: CDR1 SGHAT and CDR2 FQNNGV. In DNA, the CDR3 is TGTGCCAGCAGCTTAGTTTCTAGCGGGGGGCGTATCACCGGGGAGCTGTTTTTT. Residues: CASSLVSSGGRITGELFF. Full variable domain (remainder filled in from reference TRBV11-2 and TRBJ2-2): EAGVAQSPRYKIIEKRQSVAFWCNPISGHATLYWYQQILGQGPKLLIQFQNNGVVDDSQLPKDRFSAERLKGVDSTLKIQPAKLEDSAVYLCASSLVSSGGRITGELFFGEGSRLTVL.

The chain carries TRBV30 and TRBJ1-2; TRBD1 agrees at 11 bases. From germline, CDR1 is GTSNPN and CDR2 SVGIG (reference sequence). CDR3 length: 15 amino acids. V trimming: 3 bases; J trimming: 4 bases; junction bases outside the gene matches: 7. CDR3 DNA: TGTGCCTGGAGAAAAGGACAGGGGGCGGGCTATGGCTACACCTTC. This translates into CAWRKGQGAGYGYTF.

The chain uses TRBV5-1 and TRBJ2-3; 8 bases are shared with TRBD1. This CDR3 has 15 residues. V lost 4 bases to trimming and J lost 1 base; unmatched junction nucleotides: 5. The germline V gene has CDR1 SGHRS and CDR2 YFSETQ. This CDR3 reads CASSTGTGRTDTQYF. The CDR3 nucleotides read TGCGCCAGCAGCACGGGGACAGGTCGCACAGATACGCAGTATTTT.

This clone was detected ten times or more. The J gene is TRBJ1-2, the V gene TRBV6-6, with a possible D match to TRBD1 (5 bases). Germline assignment: CDR1 MNHNY and CDR2 SVGAGI (reference sequence). Trimming pared 3 bases from V and 6 bases from J, leaving 14 bases between. This CDR3 is 14 amino acids long. For the CDR3, the DNA is TGTGCCAGCAGTTATTCGTTAGGAGGGGATGGCTACACCTTC. Residues: CASSYSLGGDGYTF.

The V gene is TRBV4-1, the J gene TRBJ2-7; the D gene is possibly TRBD2 (5 bases). The V gene lost 2 bases and the J gene lost 12 bases, with 20 bases spanning the gap. The CDR3 has 14 residues. The germline CDR1 and CDR2 sequences are MGHRA and YSYEKL. The CDR3, as DNA: TGCGCCAGCAGCCAAAGCGAGGAGGTAGGCGGGCGGTACTTC. Translating it yields CASSQSEEVGGRYF.

The chain couples TRBV7-2 to TRBJ1-1; D is perhaps TRBD1 (6 bases). Germline V gene lookup returns CDR1 SGHTA and CDR2 FQGNSA. The CDR3 contains 14 residues. V dropped 5 bases and J dropped 5 bases, with 15 bases sitting between them. CDR3 sequence reads: CASSPGGGATEAFF. As DNA, the CDR3 is TGTGCCAGCAGCCCCGGGGGGGGCGCGACTGAAGCTTTCTTT.

This chain uses TRBV19 with TRBJ2-1, with D perhaps assigned TRBD1 or TRBD2 (5 bases each). V lost 5 bases, J lost 4 bases, and 12 bases lay in between. The CDR3 spans 14 residues. Germline values: CDR1 LNHDA, CDR2 SQIVND (reference sequence). CDR3 region: CASSVPGPYNEQFF. The CDR3, as DNA: TGTGCCAGTAGTGTTCCGGGACCTTACAATGAGCAGTTCTTC.

The chain employs TRBV7-9 and TRBJ1-1, with D unclear. The CDR3 extends over 14 amino acids. CDR1 SEHNR and CDR2 FQNEAQ come from the germline V gene (reference sequence). V lost 5 bases and J lost 4, with 14 bases in between. DNA of the CDR3: TGTGCCAGCAGCGTCACTGGCCGAGGCACTGAAGCTTTCTTT. It is translated as CASSVTGRGTEAFF.